The source of this T cell receptor (beta chain) is a study of blood T cell repertoires in COVID-19. About the research overall: Italy, Spain and the United States were the sources of the convalescent and acute COVID-19 samples. Sources were T cells, B-cell-depleted T cells, or PBMCs; the material itself was cDNA or gDNA.

Authors' data handling: From reference gene primer amplification, estimates of nucleated cell counts were derived. The data were produced by immunoSEQ multiplex PCR, yet TCRdb's version contains in-frame clones alone and is incomplete. Clone size and V and J calls were adopted from that table, with D and trimming inferred from the DNA. The data contain about 250,000 clones, roughly 84% of them singletons. This CDR3 region has 15 residues. V lost 4 bases, J lost 6 bases, and 4 bases stayed unmatched. Germline V gives CDR1 MNHEY, CDR2 SVGEGT. This receptor was obtained from a woman in her thirties or forties who had recovered from COVID-19. The sequencing sample was made of peripheral blood. This chain connects TRBV6-2 or TRBV6-3 to TRBJ1-4, with 11 bases that match TRBD1. The CDR3 sequence: CASSFGQGAHEKLFF. In DNA form, the CDR3 reads TGTGCCAGCAGTTTCGGACAGGGGGCACATGAAAAACTGTTTTTT.